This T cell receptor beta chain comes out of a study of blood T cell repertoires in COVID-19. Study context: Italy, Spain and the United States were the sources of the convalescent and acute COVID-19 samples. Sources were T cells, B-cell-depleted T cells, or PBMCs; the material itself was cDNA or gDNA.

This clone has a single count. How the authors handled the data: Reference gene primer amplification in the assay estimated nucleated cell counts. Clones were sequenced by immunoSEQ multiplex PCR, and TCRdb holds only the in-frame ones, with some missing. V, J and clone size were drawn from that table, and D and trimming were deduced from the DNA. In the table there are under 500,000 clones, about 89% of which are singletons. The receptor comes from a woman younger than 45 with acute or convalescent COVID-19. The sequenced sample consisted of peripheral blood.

The CDR3 DNA reads as TGCGCCAGCTCCTTCGGGGACAGAGCAACCTACGAGCAGTACTTC. Translating it yields CASSFGDRATYEQYF. The J gene is TRBJ2-7, the V gene TRBV5-1, with 7 bases fitting TRBD1. CDR3 length equals 15 residues. CDR1 SGHRS and CDR2 YFSETQ come from the germline V gene. V gave up 7 bases and J gave up 2 bases; unmatched junction bases: 12.